The present entry profiles one T cell receptor (beta chain) with its context. As yet, its antigen is unknown. The record originates from a study of T cell responses to AZD1222 COVID-19 vaccine. Study-level information: The analysis combined second doses at about 4 or about 12 weeks. Study-wide results and caveats: Two AZD1222 doses significantly raised spike-specific TCR breadth and depth over controls.

This CDR3 is built from 12 residues. V shed 6 bases and J 9 bases; nucleotides not matched to a gene: 3. Germline-derived CDR1 and CDR2 are LNHDA and SQIVND (reference sequence). TCRdb keeps only in-frame clones here, not all; method: immunoSEQ multiplex PCR. Here the sample spans tens of thousands of clones, roughly 88% being singletons. This chain uses TRBV19 with TRBJ2-1, with 9 bases matching TRBD1. This clonotype was obtained from an adult in good health. The specimen was peripheral blood, collected on day 0 of AZD1222 vaccination. The CDR3 is CASSRQGGEQFF. The CDR3, as DNA: TGTGCCAGTAGCCGACAGGGGGGTGAGCAGTTCTTC.